Listed below are T cell receptor beta chains from one sample, sequenced in a study of blood T cells in healthy people across ages. TCRdb used MiXCR to reprocess the 5' RACE reads, holding one entry per CDR3 protein. The sample holds roughly 2 million distinct CDR3 sequences; about 49% are singletons and the top ten take more than 2%. The sample consisted of blood. The receptors come from a woman aged 40-49 years in good health. CDR3s include the opening cysteine and the closing phenylalanine or tryptophan. D genes are given only for firm matches. The size entry is marked missing in some rows and otherwise reads once, few, many or a size class.

TRBD1 | few | TRBJ1-1 | TRBV7-2 | CASRGQGVATEAFF | TGTGCCAGCAGGGGACAGGGAGTTGCCACTGAAGCTTTCTTT
TRBD2 | . | TRBJ2-5 | TRBV3-1 | CASSQVGGREKTQYF | TGTGCCAGCAGCCAAGTCGGGGGGAGGGAGAAGACCCAGTACTTC
. | few | TRBJ2-5 | TRBV6-5 | CASSKWLTQETQYF | TGTGCCAGCAGTAAATGGTTGACTCAAGAGACCCAGTACTTC
TRBD1 | . | TRBJ1-1 | TRBV29-1 | CSVGYRGTGAFF | TGCAGCGTGGGCTACAGGGGGACGGGAGCTTTCTTT
TRBD1 | few | TRBJ2-1 | TRBV29-1 | CSVWTGNNNEQFF | TGCAGCGTTTGGACAGGGAACAACAATGAGCAGTTCTTC
TRBD1 | few | TRBJ1-4 | TRBV12-3/TRBV12-4 | CASAGQGYEKLFF | TGTGCCAGCGCGGGACAGGGGTATGAAAAACTGTTTTTT
TRBD2 | few | TRBJ2-1 | TRBV7-2 | CASSLYTAGAYNEQFF | TGTGCCAGCAGCTTATACACGGCGGGGGCCTACAATGAGCAGTTCTTC
TRBD1 | few | TRBJ2-1 | TRBV5-1 | CASSSTGASYNEQFF | TGCGCCAGCAGCTCGACAGGGGCGTCGTACAATGAGCAGTTCTTC
. | . | TRBJ1-2 | TRBV12-3/TRBV12-4 | CASSLWGLSGYTF | TGTGCCAGCAGTTTATGGGGGCTCAGCGGCTACACCTTC
. | many | TRBJ2-5 | TRBV6-5 | CASSYSRGYQETQYF | TGTGCCAGCAGTTACTCACGGGGTTACCAAGAGACCCAGTACTTC
TRBD2 | few | TRBJ2-3 | TRBV25-1 | CASSGYRAGGTDTQYF | TGTGCCAGCAGTGGATATCGCGCGGGGGGCACAGATACGCAGTATTTT
TRBD1 | . | TRBJ2-6 | TRBV5-1 | CASQTGAIASGANVLTF | TGCGCCAGCCAGACAGGGGCTATCGCCTCTGGGGCCAACGTCCTGACTTTC
TRBD2 | . | TRBJ2-5 | TRBV5-1 | CASSFRLAENQETQYF | TGCGCCAGCAGCTTCCGGCTAGCGGAGAACCAAGAGACCCAGTACTTC
. | . | TRBJ2-1 | TRBV6-5 | CASSYAGLHYNEQFF | TGTGCCAGCAGTTACGCGGGACTCCACTACAATGAGCAGTTCTTC
. | . | TRBJ2-5 | TRBV28 | CASSLWSPGQGETQYF | TGTGCCAGCAGTTTATGGAGTCCCGGACAAGGAGAGACCCAGTACTTC
. | . | TRBJ2-7 | TRBV7-6 | CASSLATHYEQYF | TGTGCCAGCTCTCTGGCTACCCACTACGAGCAGTACTTC
TRBD2 | . | TRBJ2-1 | TRBV6-5 | CASSPRTSGGTNEQFF | TGTGCCAGCAGTCCTCGGACTAGCGGGGGGACGAATGAGCAGTTCTTC
. | . | TRBJ2-7 | TRBV28 | CASSSPGVSSYEQYF | TGTGCCAGCAGTTCCCCCGGGGTAAGCTCCTACGAGCAGTACTTC
. | . | TRBJ2-1 | TRBV5-1 | CASSLASARGLVNEQFF | TGCGCCAGCAGCTTGGCGAGCGCCAGGGGCCTCGTAAATGAGCAGTTCTTC
TRBD2 | . | TRBJ2-3 | TRBV7-2 | CASSLLAGDLTDTQYF | TGTGCCAGCAGCTTACTAGCGGGGGATTTGACAGATACGCAGTATTTT
. | . | TRBJ2-5 | TRBV6-1 | CASRDPSKVRETQYF | TGTGCCAGCAGGGACCCTTCAAAAGTTCGGGAGACCCAGTACTTC
. | . | TRBJ2-7 | TRBV19 | CASSIAQGHEQYF | TGTGCCAGTAGTATCGCCCAGGGCCACGAGCAGTACTTC
TRBD1 | . | TRBJ2-5 | TRBV6-2/TRBV6-3 | CASSYLGTGETQYF | TGTGCCAGCAGTTACCTAGGGACAGGGGAGACCCAGTACTTC
. | . | TRBJ2-7 | TRBV7-9 | CASSPDRIWEQYF | TGTGCCAGCAGCCCTGACAGGATTTGGGAGCAGTACTTC
TRBD1 | . | TRBJ1-4 | TRBV5-1 | CASSVLTGEQEKLFF | TGCGCCAGCAGCGTACTGACAGGGGAACAGGAAAAACTGTTTTTT
. | few | TRBJ1-1 | TRBV6-5 | CASSYSTEGLNTEAFF | TGTGCCAGCAGTTACTCGACGGAGGGGTTGAACACTGAAGCTTTCTTT
TRBD1 | . | TRBJ2-1 | TRBV29-1 | CSVENPGQSITSSYNEQFF | TGCAGCGTTGAGAACCCGGGACAGAGCATTACCAGCTCCTACAATGAGCAGTTCTTC